The 5 T cell receptor beta chains given below trace back to one sample, sequenced in a study of blood T cells in healthy people across ages. For the second PCR, which ran for roughly 7 to 11 cycles, a sample-barcoded 5' primer and a J-beta primer mix were used. TCRdb re-called the 5' RACE reads with MiXCR, one entry per CDR3 protein. Of hundreds of thousands of distinct CDR3 sequences in the sample, 40% to 45% are singletons; the top ten hold 20% to 25%. The sequencing input was blood. The origin of the receptors is a woman aged 60-70 years in good health.

CDR3 in amino acids: CSALAGTNSYNEQYF. For the CDR3, the DNA is TGCAGTGCACTTGCCGGGACTAACTCCTACAACGAGCAGTACTTC. The chain has TRBV20-1 and TRBJ2-7; 7 nucleotides line up with TRBD2. Looked up from germline, CDR1 is DFQATT and CDR2 is SNEGSKA (reference sequence). The V segment lost 6 bases and the J segment 5 bases; nucleotides outside the gene matches: 16. The CDR3 runs 15 residues.

The chain uses TRBV24-1 and TRBJ2-1; D is unclear. Germline values: CDR1 KGHDR, CDR2 SFDVKD. The CDR3 consists of 12 residues. Trimming pared 7 bases from V and 7 bases from J, leaving 10 bases between. The CDR3 DNA reads as TGTGCCACCAGGGATGATAAGAATGAGCAGTTCTTC. Amino acid sequence: CATRDDKNEQFF.

The chain joins TRBV11-1 to TRBJ1-6, with D hard to call. Trimming pared 5 bases from V and 6 bases from J, leaving 11 bases between. CDR1 is SGHAT, CDR2 FQDESV, per germline (reference sequence). This CDR3 has 14 amino acids. The CDR3 loop reads CASSIGVLNSPLHF. DNA for the CDR3: TGTGCCAGCAGCATCGGGGTGCTTAATTCACCCCTCCACTTT.

By frequency in the sample, this clonotype is medium-sized. This CDR3 reads CASSRVGVLDGYTF. CDR3 sequence (DNA): TGTGCCAGCAGCCGGGTGGGGGTGCTTGATGGCTACACCTTC. V and J are TRBV21-1 and TRBJ1-2; the table's TRBD1 call for D was not verified on the DNA. TRBV21-1 is described as a pseudogene. The CDR3 is 14 residues long.

This clonotype appeared a few times. The chain recombines TRBV5-1 with TRBJ2-1; TRBD1 is a possible D gene (5 bases). The J call may be mistaken, given a closer DNA end match to TRBJ2-7. This CDR3 contains 14 residues. Germline V gene sequence: CDR1 SGHRS, CDR2 YFSETQ. CDR3 coding DNA: TGCGCCAGCAGCCAGAATACAGGTCCGGGTGAGCAGTACTTC. Amino acids: CASSQNTGPGEQYF.